These T cell receptor beta chains were read from a single sample in a study of radiotherapy plus CTLA-4 blockade in lung cancer. Some clones are missing from TCRdb's copy, which holds only in-frame ones; the method was immunoSEQ multiplex PCR. Of about 44,000 clones listed, over 60% are singletons. The sequencing used peripheral blood, collected from a patient treated with radiotherapy plus ipilimumab. The receptors derive from a human donor with non-small cell lung cancer whose response to radiotherapy plus ipilimumab could not be evaluated. Each CDR3 is given with its conserved first and last residue. The order of the fields is clone size, V gene, J gene, D gene, CDR3 protein, CDR3 DNA. The D gene is left open where the match is weak. Clone size is stated in some rows and not others, as once, few, many or a class when expanded.

few,TRBV7-9,TRBJ1-5,TRBD1,CASSRQGNQPQHF,TGTGCCAGCAGCCGACAGGGTAACCAGCCCCAGCATTTT
-,TRBV5-1,TRBJ1-4,TRBD1,CASSGAGTGMEKLFF,TGCGCCAGCAGCGGCGCCGGGACAGGGATGGAAAAACTGTTTTTT
-,TRBV6-6,TRBJ2-2,TRBD2,CASSYSRGGQGELFF,TGTGCCAGCAGTTACTCGCGGGGGGGCCAAGGGGAGCTGTTTTTT
-,TRBV9,TRBJ2-2,TRBD2,CASSALAGGTGELFF,TGTGCCAGCAGCGCCTTAGCGGGAGGAACCGGGGAGCTGTTTTTT
few,TRBV19,TRBJ1-2,-,CASSIRSYGYTF,TGTGCCAGTAGTATCCGCAGCTATGGCTACACCTTC
-,TRBV10-3,TRBJ1-1,TRBD1,CAISESLTGVTEAFF,TGTGCCATCAGTGAGTCCCTGACAGGGGTGACTGAAGCTTTCTTT
-,TRBV18,TRBJ1-1,-,CASSPGWEGSPRNTEAFF,TGTGCCAGCTCACCGGGGTGGGAGGGATCCCCAAGAAACACTGAAGCTTTCTTT
-,TRBV7-9,TRBJ2-3,-,CASSPRGGGGIDTQYF,TGTGCCAGCAGCCCGCGTGGGGGCGGGGGCATAGATACGCAGTATTTT
-,TRBV5-4,TRBJ2-7,-,CASKIYGGRSYEQYF,TGTGCCAGCAAAATATACGGGGGGCGATCCTACGAGCAGTACTTC
-,TRBV6-6,TRBJ1-3,-,CASRSQGGSGNTIYF,TGTGCCAGCAGGTCTCAGGGAGGCTCTGGAAACACCATATATTTT
medium-sized,TRBV19,TRBJ2-1,TRBD1,CASSPDRGSYNEQFF,TGTGCCAGTAGTCCAGACAGGGGCTCCTACAATGAGCAGTTCTTC
-,TRBV18,TRBJ1-1,-,CASSPGEASNTEAFF,TGTGCCAGCTCACCCGGGGAGGCCTCGAACACTGAAGCTTTCTTT
-,TRBV30,TRBJ1-2,TRBD1,CAWSVWGQGARNYGYTF,TGTGCCTGGAGTGTATGGGGACAGGGGGCGCGTAACTATGGCTACACCTTC
-,TRBV9,TRBJ2-2,TRBD2,CASSTGLASAGELFF,TGTGCCAGCAGCACCGGACTAGCGTCGGCCGGGGAGCTGTTTTTT
once,TRBV7-2,TRBJ1-2,-,CASSSLSLDRNYGYTF,TGTGCCAGCAGCTCACTTAGCCTGGACAGAAATTATGGCTACACCTTC
-,TRBV7-3,TRBJ2-3,-,CASSLTLSTDTQYF,TGTGCCAGCAGCTTAACACTTAGCACAGATACGCAGTATTTT
few,TRBV30,TRBJ1-1,-,CAWSAFGEAFF,TGTGCCTGGAGTGCTTTCGGTGAAGCTTTCTTT
-,TRBV11-3,TRBJ2-2,TRBD1,CASSTGVGSAGELFF,TGTGCCAGCAGCACAGGGGTGGGGAGTGCCGGGGAGCTGTTTTTT
-,TRBV5-4,TRBJ2-1,TRBD2,CASSLAGGDNEQFF,TGTGCCAGCAGCTTAGCGGGAGGGGACAATGAGCAGTTCTTC
few,TRBV10-2,TRBJ2-7,-,CASSESNYPFFEQYF,TGCGCCAGCAGTGAGTCCAATTACCCTTTCTTCGAGCAGTACTTC
-,TRBV18,TRBJ1-1,TRBD1,CASSPGQGAANTEAFF,TGTGCCAGCTCGCCGGGACAGGGGGCAGCGAACACTGAAGCTTTCTTT
once,TRBV7-9,TRBJ2-3,TRBD2,CASSSRGLTDTQYF,TGTGCCAGCAGCTCGAGGGGACTAACAGATACGCAGTATTTT
-,TRBV6-1,TRBJ1-2,-,CASSEAERGGYGYTF,TGTGCCAGCAGTGAAGCCGAAAGGGGAGGCTATGGCTACACCTTC
-,TRBV9,TRBJ2-1,-,CASSVEASYNEQFF,TGTGCCAGCAGCGTAGAAGCCTCCTACAATGAGCAGTTCTTC
-,TRBV11-2,TRBJ2-7,TRBD1,CASSVGQVSGEQYF,TGTGCCAGCAGCGTGGGACAGGTAAGCGGCGAGCAGTACTTC
-,TRBV7-2,TRBJ1-4,-,CASSLGGQGYEKLFF,TGTGCCAGCAGCTTAGGGGGGCAGGGGTATGAAAAACTGTTTTTT
-,TRBV2,TRBJ1-2,TRBD1,CASSRIQGDNYGYTF,TGTGCCAGCAGTCGCATTCAGGGGGATAACTATGGCTACACCTTC
-,TRBV4-1,TRBJ2-7,TRBD1,CASSRDDRGREQYF,TGCGCCAGCAGCCGAGACGACAGGGGACGAGAGCAGTACTTC
-,TRBV7-2,TRBJ1-5,-,CASSRGVRGNQPQHF,TGTGCCAGCAGCCGGGGGGTCCGGGGCAATCAGCCCCAGCATTTT
few,TRBV9,TRBJ2-7,-,CASSVGDSYSYEQYF,TGTGCCAGCAGCGTAGGGGACTCTTACTCCTACGAGCAGTACTTC
-,TRBV28,TRBJ2-7,-,CASTQSPGAGGEQYF,TGTGCCAGCACTCAATCTCCTGGGGCTGGTGGCGAGCAGTACTTC